The 31 T cell receptor beta chains in this list originate from one sample, sequenced in a study of cytomegalovirus exposure and HLA in healthy donors. It was with 60 Vbeta and 13 Jbeta primers that the PCR ran. The assay was immunoSEQ multiplex PCR, and TCRdb's table has in-frame clones only and misses some. The table includes 150,000 to 200,000 clones, around 80% detected once. Sequenced input: PBMCs. Receptor source: a middle-aged woman in good health and CMV-seronegative.

The chain has TRBV28 and TRBJ2-7, with D maybe TRBD2 (6 bases). Germline CDR1 reads MDHEN; CDR2 reads SYDVKM. This CDR3 region has 15 residues. V lost 4 bases and J lost 3, with 16 bases in between. CDR3 protein: CASSSRTGLFYEQYF. The CDR3 DNA reads TGTGCCAGCAGTTCCCGGACGGGACTTTTCTACGAGCAGTACTTC.

The chain has TRBV7-7 and TRBJ2-5; D may be TRBD2 (6 bases). V lost 3 bases and J lost 5, with 7 bases in between. Germline lookup yields CDR1 SSHAT and CDR2 FNYEAQ (reference sequence). The CDR3 is 12 residues long. CDR3 in DNA: TGTGCCAGCAGCTTTGGGGGGGAGACCCAGTACTTC. Translated, it gives CASSFGGETQYF.

About this clone: The sample carries other DNA sequences with the same CDR3. V gene TRBV29-1 combines with J gene TRBJ1-1, with D tentatively TRBD1 (5 bases). The ends were cut back, 6 bases at V and 5 bases at J, with 13 bases in the middle. Per the germline V gene, CDR1 is SQVTM and CDR2 is ANQGSEA. The CDR3 contains 12 residues. CDR3 sequence: CSVVGGGTEAFF. CDR3 nucleotides: TGCAGCGTCGTCGGGGGGGGTACTGAAGCTTTCTTT. Complete variable domain (other parts from reference TRBV29-1 and TRBJ1-1): SAVISQKPSRDICQRGTSLTIQCQVDSQVTMMFWYRQQPGQSLTLIATANQGSEATYESGFVIDKFPISRPNLTFSTLTVSNMSPEDSSIYLCSVVGGGTEAFFGQGTRLTVV.

The V and J genes are TRBV19 and TRBJ2-1; 7 bases agree with TRBD2. The trim removed 1 base at V and 7 bases at J, leaving 7 bases unmatched. The CDR3 spans 15 residues. The germline gives CDR1 LNHDA, CDR2 SQIVND (reference sequence). CDR3 loop: CASSIGTDGGNEQFF. DNA of the CDR3: TGTGCCAGTAGTATAGGGACTGACGGGGGGAATGAGCAGTTCTTC.

This chain connects TRBV6-4 to TRBJ2-7; 13 bases fit TRBD2. The CDR3 length is 15 residues. Germline CDR1 is MRHNA and CDR2 is SNTAGT. V lost 5 bases, J lost 6 bases, and 7 bases stayed unmatched. The CDR3 protein is CASSKLGLAGAEQYF. CDR3 nucleotide sequence: TGTGCCAGCAGTAAACTCGGACTAGCGGGAGCCGAGCAGTACTTC.

The V and J genes are TRBV15 and TRBJ2-1, with 11 bases fitting TRBD2. The CDR3 totals 16 residues. With V trimmed by 2 bases and J by 0 bases, 0 bases remained unmatched. CDR1 is LNHNV and CDR2 is YYDKDF in the germline V gene (reference sequence). The CDR3 loop reads CATSRTSGSSYNEQFF. CDR3 bases: TGTGCCACCAGCAGAACTAGCGGGAGCTCCTACAATGAGCAGTTCTTC.

CDR3 DNA sequence: TGCGCCAGCAGCCAAGATAACAGGGCCGGGGCTGGGGCCAACGTCCTGACTTTC. This translates into CASSQDNRAGAGANVLTF. The rearrangement joins TRBV4-1 to TRBJ2-6, with D maybe TRBD1 (6 bases). V was cut by 0 bases and J by 2 bases, with 14 bases left in between. The CDR3 contains 18 residues. Germline V gene sequence: CDR1 MGHRA, CDR2 YSYEKL.

The chain employs TRBV5-1 and TRBJ1-3, with 7 bases lining up with TRBD1. The J segment lost 0 bases and the V segment lost 1 base, leaving 4 bases of the junction unmatched. The length of the CDR3 is 16 residues. CDR1 and CDR2 (germline): SGHRS, YFSETQ. The CDR3 here is CASSLTQGVSGNTIYF. DNA for the CDR3: TGCGCCAGCAGCTTGACCCAGGGGGTCTCTGGAAACACCATATATTTT.

The chain joins TRBV30 to TRBJ2-1; D gene uncertain. This CDR3 has 15 amino acids. Germline loops: CDR1 GTSNPN, CDR2 SVGIG (reference sequence). V was pared by 3 bases and J by 8 bases, with 20 bases between. CDR3 DNA: TGTGCCTGGAGACGAGACTTACTTCCTATGGATGAGCAGTTCTTC. Protein: CAWRRDLLPMDEQFF.

The chain couples TRBV10-3 to TRBJ2-7; 10 positions agree with TRBD2. This CDR3 comprises 14 residues. The V gene end was trimmed by 6 bases and the J gene end by 0 bases; junction bases not matched to a gene: 2. Germline CDR1 ENHRY, CDR2 SYGVKD. The CDR3 loop reads CAIRGTSASYEQYF. CDR3 nucleotide sequence: TGTGCCATCAGGGGGACTAGCGCCTCCTACGAGCAGTACTTC.

V usage is TRBV9 and J usage is TRBJ2-1; D may be TRBD2 (5 bases). Germline V gives CDR1 SGDLS, CDR2 YYNGEE. Between the trimmed V and J ends, which lost 5 bases and 2 bases, there was a span of 8 bases. The CDR3 has 13 residues. The chain's CDR3 is CASSLATYNEQFF. The DNA for the CDR3 is TGTGCCAGCAGTCTAGCCACCTACAATGAGCAGTTCTTC.

This chain uses TRBV5-1 with TRBJ1-1; perhaps TRBD1 as D (5 bases). Per germline, CDR1 SGHRS and CDR2 YFSETQ. V dropped 6 bases and J dropped 4 bases, with 16 bases sitting between them. The CDR3 has 14 residues. This chain's CDR3 is CASTGQGGSTEAFF. In DNA, the CDR3 is TGCGCCAGCACCGGGCAGGGCGGGAGCACTGAAGCTTTCTTT. The full variable domain, its missing parts supplied by reference TRBV5-1 and TRBJ1-1, is KAGVTQTPRYLIKTRGQQVTLSCSPISGHRSVSWYQQTPGQGLQFLFEYFSETQRNKGNFPGRFSGRQFSNSRSEMNVSTLELGDSALYLCASTGQGGSTEAFFGQGTRLTVV.

The genes are TRBV13 and TRBJ2-3, with 12 bases that match TRBD2. The V and J ends lost 4 bases and 5 bases, in that order; junction bases with no gene match: 7. Germline CDR1 PRHDT, CDR2 FYEKMQ (reference sequence). The CDR3 sequence is 16 residues long. The CDR3 spells CASSSGTSGFGDTQYF. CDR3 nucleotides: TGTGCCAGCAGCTCGGGGACTAGCGGGTTTGGAGATACGCAGTATTTT.

This clone has only a few counts. The chain joins TRBV6-5 to TRBJ1-3, with D unresolved. Per germline, CDR1 MNHEY and CDR2 SVGAGI. The CDR3 extends over 15 amino acids. V gave up 0 bases and J gave up 4 bases, with 10 bases separating them. CDR3 region: CASSYSTRSGNTIYF. The CDR3 nucleotides read TGTGCCAGCAGTTACTCAACCCGGTCCGGAAACACCATATATTTT.

The genes are TRBV5-6 and TRBJ2-7; D uncertain. Germline CDR1 is SGHDT and CDR2 is YYEEEE. This CDR3 has 14 residues. The V gene lost 4 bases and the J gene lost 4 bases, with 15 bases spanning the gap. CDR3 coding DNA: TGTGCCAGCAGCCCTTCAGGAAATCCTTACGAGCAGTACTTC. This gives the protein CASSPSGNPYEQYF.

This clone was detected once. The V call is TRBV6-1, the J call TRBJ1-2; the D gene is possibly TRBD1 (5 bases). The CDR3 has 15 residues. The germline V gene encodes CDR1 MNHNS and CDR2 SASEGT. V lost 5 bases and J lost 4, with 17 bases in between. The CDR3 bases are TGTGCCAGCAGTCCCCCTCGGGGGGTCGGCTATGGCTACACCTTC. It specifies CASSPPRGVGYGYTF.

The chain employs TRBV18 and TRBJ2-2, with a possible D match to TRBD1 (6 bases). Trimming removed 3 bases at V and 4 bases at J, with 15 bases between. CDR1 and CDR2 from the germline V gene are KGHSH and LQKENI. The CDR3 contains 16 residues. The CDR3 loop reads CASSPETGGGTGELFF. In DNA form, the CDR3 reads TGTGCCAGCTCACCGGAGACAGGCGGCGGCACCGGGGAGCTGTTTTTT.

This rearrangement joins TRBV19 to TRBJ2-1, with 10 bases that match TRBD2. The CDR3 spans 16 residues. Germline-derived CDR1 and CDR2 are LNHDA and SQIVND (reference sequence). V trimming: 5 bases; J trimming: 0 bases; junction bases outside the gene matches: 4. This CDR3 reads CASSGSGGSSYNEQFF. DNA of the CDR3: TGTGCCAGTAGTGGTAGCGGGGGGAGCTCCTACAATGAGCAGTTCTTC.

The J gene is TRBJ2-1, the V gene TRBV10-3; 9 positions match TRBD1. Germline lookup yields CDR1 ENHRY and CDR2 SYGVKD. The CDR3 has 14 residues. The J segment lost 9 bases and the V segment lost 6 bases, leaving 9 bases of the junction unmatched. Here the CDR3 reads CAISRDRERSEQFF. The CDR3 region has the DNA TGTGCCATCAGCCGGGACAGGGAGCGTAGTGAGCAGTTCTTC.

The genes are TRBV19 and TRBJ2-1; TRBD2 matches at 9 bases. Germline trimming cut 5 bases from V and 4 bases from J; bases unmatched to any gene: 9. This CDR3 region has 16 residues. Per germline, CDR1 LNHDA and CDR2 SQIVND (reference sequence). CDR3 sequence reads: CASSPGLAIKYNEQFF. In DNA form, the CDR3 reads TGTGCCAGTAGTCCGGGACTAGCCATTAAGTACAATGAGCAGTTCTTC.

V usage is TRBV7-9 and J usage is TRBJ2-7, with a weak D call TRBD2 (6 bases). CDR3 length: 14 amino acids. Per germline, CDR1 SEHNR and CDR2 FQNEAQ (reference sequence). Trimming removed 1 base from V and 0 bases from J, with 7 bases in between. The CDR3 nucleotides read TGTGCCAGCAGCTTAGGGGGACTCTCCTACGAGCAGTACTTC. Translated: CASSLGGLSYEQYF.

This clone has a handful of counts. The CDR3 loop is CASSLSSAEAFF. CDR3 bases: TGTGCCAGCAGCCTCTCCTCGGCTGAAGCTTTCTTT. The chain carries TRBV7-9 and TRBJ1-1; D is ambiguous. Per the germline V gene, CDR1 is SEHNR and CDR2 is FQNEAQ (reference sequence). V was trimmed by 5 bases and J by 6 bases, leaving 10 bases between them. CDR3 length: 12 amino acids.

This clone has a single count. This chain connects TRBV2 to TRBJ1-2; no definite D call. The CDR3 has 12 amino acids. The ends were cut back, 4 bases at V and 7 bases at J, with 10 bases in the middle. The germline V gene has CDR1 SNHLY and CDR2 FYNNEI. CDR3 in amino acids: CASSVTRGGYTF. CDR3 sequence (DNA): TGTGCCAGCAGTGTAACTCGTGGTGGCTACACCTTC.

This clone was counted a few times. The V call is TRBV5-1, the J call TRBJ1-2; no firm D call. The CDR3 spans 14 residues. Germline V gene data show CDR1 as SGHRS and CDR2 as YFSETQ. V was clipped by 1 base and J by 3 bases, with 10 bases between them. CDR3: CASSLMGQDYGYTF. CDR3 in DNA: TGCGCCAGCAGCTTGATGGGCCAGGACTATGGCTACACCTTC.

The chain carries TRBV11-3 and TRBJ1-1; 7 bases agree with TRBD1. The CDR3 totals 15 residues. Germline values: CDR1 SGHNT, CDR2 YENEEA. V shed 4 bases, J shed 0 bases, and the junction held 5 bases outside the gene matches. CDR3 coding DNA: TGTGCCAGCAGCTCTGAGGGACAGCTGAACACTGAAGCTTTCTTT. Translated: CASSSEGQLNTEAFF.

This clone was seen once. The rearrangement uses TRBV6-6 and TRBJ1-2; D perhaps matches TRBD1 (5 bases). The germline gives CDR1 MNHNY, CDR2 SVGAGI (reference sequence). Trimming pared 7 bases from V and 1 base from J, leaving 19 bases between. This CDR3 spans 16 amino acids. CDR3 DNA: TGTGCCAGCAATGACCCCCCGGGGGGGAATAACTATGGCTACACCTTC. Translated, it gives CASNDPPGGNNYGYTF.

The J gene is TRBJ2-5, the V gene TRBV7-2, with 8 bases aligning to TRBD1. Trimming took 5 bases from V and 5 from J; bases not matched to a gene: 7. Looked up from germline, CDR1 is SGHTA and CDR2 is FQGNSA. This CDR3 comprises 14 residues. The CDR3 DNA sequence: TGTGCCAGCAGCGGACAGGGACTCCGGGAGACCCAGTACTTC. This gives the protein CASSGQGLRETQYF.

This CDR3 is CATSSQGREPITDTQYF. The DNA of the CDR3 is TGTGCCACCAGCTCCCAGGGGCGGGAGCCTATCACAGATACGCAGTATTTT. The chain employs TRBV15 and TRBJ2-3, with a weak D call TRBD2 (7 bases). The V end was cut by 5 bases, the J end by 2 bases, with 20 bases between. The CDR3 covers 17 residues. Per germline, CDR1 LNHNV and CDR2 YYDKDF (reference sequence).

The V and J genes are TRBV9 and TRBJ1-3, with a weak D call TRBD1 (6 bases). Trimming cost V 3 bases and J 6 bases, with 13 bases left between them. This CDR3 has 14 amino acids. In germline, CDR1 is SGDLS, CDR2 YYNGEE. This CDR3 reads CASSAAGVPNTIYF. The CDR3 coding sequence is TGTGCCAGCAGCGCAGCAGGGGTTCCAAACACCATATATTTT.

This clone has a handful of counts. This same CDR3 is encoded by further DNA sequences in the sample. The chain combines TRBV14 with TRBJ2-6; D might be TRBD2 (5 bases). Between the trimmed V and J ends, which lost 0 bases and 2 bases, there was a span of 8 bases. The V gene's germline CDR1 is SGHDN and CDR2 FVKESK. This CDR3 has 16 residues. CDR3 in amino acids: CASSQDTRAGANVLTF. The DNA for the CDR3 is TGTGCCAGCAGCCAAGACACGAGGGCTGGGGCCAACGTCCTGACTTTC.

CDR3 sequence: CAISESGRETQYF. The CDR3 DNA sequence: TGTGCCATCAGTGAGTCGGGCCGAGAGACCCAGTACTTC. The V and J genes are TRBV10-3 and TRBJ2-5; unclear D gene. The V end was cut by 0 bases, the J end by 4 bases, with 6 bases between. The CDR3 length is 13 residues. Germline CDR1 is ENHRY and CDR2 is SYGVKD.